One and the same sample provided the 4 T cell receptor beta chains below, sequenced in a study of identical twins. MiXCR, run by TCRdb on the 5' RACE reads, gives a single entry per CDR3 protein. The sample carries 450,000 to 650,000 distinct CDR3 sequences, approximately 9.6% recorded once. The sample also formed part of further work on yellow fever vaccine responses in identical twins.

Sequencing was performed on PBMCs. The receptors originated from a woman aged 18-29 years in good health.

This rearrangement joins TRBV3-1 to TRBJ2-3; no clear D gene. Trimming cost V 1 base and J 5 bases, with 10 bases left between them. The CDR3 is 14 residues long. The germline V gene encodes CDR1 LGHDT and CDR2 YNNKEL (reference sequence). Here the CDR3 DNA reads TGTGCCAGCAGCCAAGCTCTGGCTGAAGATACGCAGTATTTT. This translates into CASSQALAEDTQYF.

This chain connects TRBV28 to TRBJ2-4; no definite D call. Trimming cost V 3 bases and J 0 bases, with 15 bases left between them. Germline loops: CDR1 MDHEN, CDR2 SYDVKM. This CDR3 region has 17 residues. Here the CDR3 DNA reads TGTGCCAGCAGTTTGGGAAGGACCGCCGTAGCCAAAAACATTCAGTACTTC. Translation gives CASSLGRTAVAKNIQYF.

At least ten counts were recorded for this clonotype. The rearrangement uses TRBV9 and TRBJ1-5; D ambiguous. The CDR3 is 15 amino acids. Trimming removed 4 bases at V and 3 bases at J, with 14 bases between. Germline loops: CDR1 SGDLS, CDR2 YYNGEE. The CDR3 coding sequence is TGTGCCAGCAGCCCCACTGGTCGTAACAATCAGCCCCAGCATTTT. This codes for CASSPTGRNNQPQHF.

The chain uses TRBV6-1 and TRBJ2-3; 13 bases map to TRBD2. V gave up 5 bases and J gave up 2 bases; unmatched junction bases: 13. CDR1 is MNHNS and CDR2 is SASEGT in the germline V gene. This CDR3 region has 19 residues. The CDR3 nucleotides read TGTGCCAGCAGTCCCGAGGGGCGACTAGCGGGAGGACCCACAGATACGCAGTATTTT. It is translated as CASSPEGRLAGGPTDTQYF.